The 6 T cell receptor beta chains reported below all come from one sample, sequenced in a study of shared clonotypes between healthy human individuals (dated by TCRdb to 2020 to 2021). Receptors were amplified or captured by the immunoSEQ multiplex PCR assay. Entries here come from immuneACCESS through TCRdb and include only in-frame sequences with V and J called. Some clones fail to appear in such tables; in the studies checked, an unresolved V gene covers under half of the shortfall, and the cause of the remainder is unknown. For this sample there are about 490,000 clones; around three quarters appear just once. In total, the top ten clones hold roughly 12% of the sample. Sequenced sample: PBMCs. These receptors all stem from a woman aged 35 to 49 in good health. Some clones in this sample may be carry-over from other donors' samples.

The V and J genes are TRBV7-2 and TRBJ2-1; D is unclear. Between the trimmed V and J ends, which lost 2 bases and 0 bases, there was a span of 5 bases. The CDR3 totals 14 residues. Germline CDR1 SGHTA, CDR2 FQGNSA. Written as DNA, the CDR3 is TGTGCCAGCAGCTTACGAAGCTCCTACAATGAGCAGTTCTTC. This codes for CASSLRSSYNEQFF.

This clone was counted many times. V is TRBV4-2 and J is TRBJ2-7; TRBD1 matches 7 bases. The germline gives CDR1 LGHNA, CDR2 YNFKEQ. The junction had 9 bases not matched to a gene; V was cut back by 4 bases and J by 3 bases. The CDR3 is 15 amino acids. CDR3 in amino acids: CASSRRTGEGYEQYF. CDR3 DNA sequence: TGTGCCAGCAGCCGAAGAACAGGGGAAGGCTACGAGCAGTACTTC.

This clone showed up just a few times. The J gene is TRBJ2-5, the V gene TRBV18; D call uncertain. The V end was cut by 3 bases, the J end by 4 bases, with 12 bases between. CDR3 length: 14 amino acids. The germline V gene has CDR1 KGHSH and CDR2 LQKENI. The CDR3, as DNA: TGTGCCAGCTCACCTGAGCCACCGGGAGAGACCCAGTACTTC. Translated: CASSPEPPGETQYF. The full variable domain, with the rest looked up from reference TRBV18 and TRBJ2-5, is NAGVMQNPRHLVRRRGQEARLRCSPMKGHSHVYWYRQLPEEGLKFMVYLQKENIIDESGMPKERFSAEFPKEGPSILRIQQVVRGDSAAYFCASSPEPPGETQYFGPGTRLLVL.

This clone was found many times. Here the CDR3 reads CASSSTSGVQETQYF. The CDR3 DNA follows: TGTGCCAGTAGTAGTACTAGCGGCGTCCAAGAGACCCAGTACTTC. The rearrangement joins TRBV19 to TRBJ2-5, with 8 bases fitting TRBD2. The CDR3 spans 15 residues. Germline loops: CDR1 LNHDA, CDR2 SQIVND (reference sequence). V was clipped by 4 bases and J by 1 base; unmatched bases: 5.

The count of this clone is one. V and J are TRBV10-3 and TRBJ2-7; 8 nucleotides align to TRBD2. The CDR3 is made up of 15 amino acids. The germline V gene encodes CDR1 ENHRY and CDR2 SYGVKD. The ends lost 0 bases at V and 4 bases at J; junction bases unmatched: 5. The CDR3 is CAISESHSGTYEQYF. The CDR3 DNA reads as TGTGCCATCAGTGAGTCGCATAGCGGGACGTACGAGCAGTACTTC.

V usage is TRBV2 and J usage is TRBJ2-2; D is unclear. CDR1 is SNHLY, CDR2 FYNNEI, per germline. The CDR3 runs to 12 residues. Trimming pared 3 bases from V and 5 bases from J, leaving 4 bases between. CDR3 amino acids: CASSDETGELFF. The CDR3 DNA follows: TGTGCCAGCAGTGATGAGACCGGGGAGCTGTTTTTT.